This passage covers 32 T cell receptor beta chains from one sample sequenced in a study of technical replicates of blood from several donors. The protocol was immunoSEQ multiplex PCR, while the TCRdb copy is restricted to in-frame clones and leaves out a portion. The sample lists some 15,000 clones; over 75% were seen once. Sequencing was done on a sample of PBMCs. The source is a human donor in good health. Some clones in this sample may be carry-over from other donors' samples.

The J gene is TRBJ1-1, the V gene TRBV5-1, with D maybe TRBD1 (5 bases). Germline V gene lookup returns CDR1 SGHRS and CDR2 YFSETQ. The CDR3 spans 14 residues. The ends were cut back, 3 bases at V and 5 bases at J, with 14 bases in the middle. In nucleotides, the CDR3 is TGCGCCAGCAGCTCGGGGGGGGAGAGAACTGAAGCTTTCTTT. The encoded protein is CASSSGGERTEAFF.

The sample holds one count of this clone. This chain uses TRBV7-2 with TRBJ2-2; 7 positions match TRBD1. The germline V gene encodes CDR1 SGHTA and CDR2 FQGNSA. With V trimmed by 5 bases and J by 1 base, 10 bases remained unmatched. The CDR3 totals 17 residues. Here the CDR3 DNA reads TGTGCCAGCAGCCCTTTCTCCGGGACAGTGAACACCGGGGAGCTGTTTTTT. It codes for CASSPFSGTVNTGELFF.

The chain uses TRBV14 and TRBJ2-1; the match to TRBD2 covers 8 bases. This CDR3 has 15 amino acids. Germline values: CDR1 SGHDN, CDR2 FVKESK. Trimming at V came to 0 bases and at J to 7 bases, leaving 5 bases not matched to a gene. For the CDR3, the DNA is TGTGCCAGCAGCCAAGAATTAGCGGGGTGGAATGAGCAGTTCTTC. This encodes CASSQELAGWNEQFF.

The rearrangement uses TRBV19 and TRBJ2-3; 10 bases fit TRBD2. CDR3 length: 16 amino acids. Germline-derived CDR1 and CDR2 are LNHDA and SQIVND (reference sequence). V was clipped by 5 bases and J by 3 bases; unmatched bases: 8. For the CDR3, the DNA is TGTGCCAGTAGTCGAAGACTAGCGGGCACGACAGATACGCAGTATTTT. Encoded protein: CASSRRLAGTTDTQYF.

Note on this clone: At one of its ends the junction is not consistent with the germline gene, which may arise from a read error. The chain couples TRBV5-1 to TRBJ2-3; 7 bases fit TRBD1. This CDR3 has 17 residues. Per the germline V gene, CDR1 is SGHRS and CDR2 is YFSETQ. In nucleotides, the CDR3 is TGCGCCAGCAGCTTGGACTCGGGCGGGCTAGGGACAGATACGCAGTGTTTT. Translated, it gives CASSLDSGGLGTDTQCF.

This clone appeared once. The chain has TRBV18 and TRBJ1-2; 7 bases line up with TRBD1. V lost 0 bases and J lost 4; bases outside the gene matches: 8. This CDR3 is 16 amino acids long. CDR1 is KGHSH, CDR2 LQKENI, per germline. The DNA for the CDR3 is TGTGCCAGCTCACCACCATCTTCAGGGGGTACCTATGGCTACACCTTC. Protein: CASSPPSSGGTYGYTF.

This chain connects TRBV27 to TRBJ2-3; 11 positions match TRBD2. J gave up 3 bases and V 1 base, and 6 bases lay outside the gene matches. Germline V lookup: CDR1 MNHEY, CDR2 SMNVEV (reference sequence). This CDR3 is built from 17 residues. Here the CDR3 DNA reads TGTGCCAGCAGTTTATGGGCTAGCGGGAGGTCGACAGATACGCAGTATTTT. Translation gives CASSLWASGRSTDTQYF.

This clone showed up just once. V gene TRBV21-1 combines with J gene TRBJ1-5. TRBV21-1 counts as a pseudogene. The CDR3 consists of 20 residues. The CDR3 DNA follows: TGTGCCAGCACCCGAGGAGGGCACAGACCAGCGTCGTATAGCAATCAGCCCCAGCATTTT. This encodes CASTRGGHRPASYSNQPQHF.

The V and J genes are TRBV6-6 and TRBJ2-7, with D possibly matching TRBD2 (5 bases). This CDR3 is built from 14 residues. V was clipped by 8 bases and J by 0 bases, with 14 bases between them. Germline V gene data show CDR1 as MNHNY and CDR2 as SVGAGI (reference sequence). CDR3 bases: TGTGCCAGCCGGACGGACTCCAGCTCCTACGAGCAGTACTTC. Amino acids: CASRTDSSSYEQYF.

This clone was counted a single time. This chain joins TRBV6-1 and TRBJ1-1; D gene uncertain. Trimming pared 2 bases from V and 0 bases from J, leaving 7 bases between. The CDR3 consists of 14 residues. Germline CDR1 reads MNHNS; CDR2 reads SASEGT. The CDR3 sequence: CASSELRMNTEAFF. CDR3 nucleotides: TGTGCCAGCAGTGAACTGCGTATGAACACTGAAGCTTTCTTT.

V is TRBV21-1 and J is TRBJ2-1; whether TRBD2, the table's D call, matches the DNA was not checked. TRBV21-1 is termed a pseudogene. The CDR3 has 20 amino acids. The CDR3 loop reads CASSPRLAGGPPWSYNEQFF. CDR3 in DNA: TGTGCCAGCAGCCCCCGACTAGCGGGAGGGCCTCCCTGGTCCTACAATGAGCAGTTCTTC.

In its sample, this clone was seen once. The chain uses TRBV7-3 and TRBJ2-3, with D maybe TRBD2 (6 bases). CDR1 and CDR2 (germline): SGHTA, FQGTGA. This CDR3 contains 16 residues. Between the trimmed V and J ends, which lost 5 bases and 0 bases, there was a span of 15 bases. The CDR3 sequence: CASSHRLESSTDTQYF. For the CDR3, the DNA is TGTGCCAGCAGCCACAGACTAGAAAGTAGCACAGATACGCAGTATTTT.

The V and J genes are TRBV6-1 and TRBJ2-7; TRBD2 is a possible D gene (6 bases). Germline CDR1 reads MNHNS; CDR2 reads SASEGT. Trimming cost V 0 bases and J 6 bases, with 12 bases left between them. This CDR3 comprises 14 residues. CDR3 DNA: TGTGCCAGCAGTGAAGCTGGGACTTTCGGCGAGCAGTACTTC. Amino acid sequence: CASSEAGTFGEQYF.

This clone occurred a few times. The rearrangement joins TRBV19 to TRBJ1-3; possible D gene TRBD1, 5 bases. Trimming took 7 bases from V and 2 from J, leaving 12 bases between them. Germline V gene sequence: CDR1 LNHDA, CDR2 SQIVND (reference sequence). The CDR3 spans 14 residues. Written as DNA, the CDR3 is TGTGCCAGTAACAGGAAAGGAGCTGGAAACACCATATATTTT. Translating gives CASNRKGAGNTIYF.

The V call is TRBV18, the J call TRBJ2-2, with 8 nucleotides matching TRBD1. The CDR3 consists of 15 residues. V gave up 6 bases and J gave up 7 bases; unmatched junction bases: 10. Germline-derived CDR1 and CDR2 are KGHSH and LQKENI. The DNA of the CDR3 is TGTGCCAGCTCCCGGATACAGGGGGACCACGGGGAGCTGTTTTTT. This gives the protein CASSRIQGDHGELFF.

This chain links TRBV27 with TRBJ2-5, with TRBD2 matching over 7 bases. With 5 bases clipped from V and 5 bases from J, the junction kept 5 bases outside the gene matches. Germline values: CDR1 MNHEY, CDR2 SMNVEV (reference sequence). CDR3 length equals 13 residues. The CDR3 loop reads CASSTGGGETQYF. The CDR3 DNA follows: TGTGCCAGCAGTACCGGCGGGGGTGAGACCCAGTACTTC.

The chain couples TRBV20-1 to TRBJ2-1; D is perhaps TRBD2 (5 bases). The length of the CDR3 is 11 residues. V lost 2 bases and J 8 bases, leaving 7 bases between the germline ends. Germline-derived CDR1 and CDR2 are DFQATT and SNEGSKA (reference sequence). CDR3 region: CSARPGDEQFF. The CDR3 DNA sequence: TGCAGTGCTAGACCCGGGGATGAGCAGTTCTTC.

The chain couples TRBV27 to TRBJ2-1, with D perhaps matching TRBD1 (6 bases). Trimming removed 3 bases at V and 8 bases at J, with 14 bases between. The CDR3 totals 14 residues. Per the germline V gene, CDR1 is MNHEY and CDR2 is SMNVEV (reference sequence). CDR3 coding DNA: TGTGCCAGCAGTTTTGGGGTACAGGGCCATGAGCAGTTCTTC. Translating gives CASSFGVQGHEQFF.

V is TRBV6-1 and J is TRBJ2-4; 7 positions match TRBD1. This CDR3 region has 17 residues. J gave up 0 bases and V 2 bases, and 7 bases lay outside the gene matches. Germline V CDR1 and CDR2: MNHNS, SASEGT. In DNA, the CDR3 is TGTGCCAGCAGTGAAAGAGACAGGGTATCAGCCAAAAACATTCAGTACTTC. As protein: CASSERDRVSAKNIQYF.

The chain couples TRBV20-1 to TRBJ1-2; perhaps TRBD1 as D (5 bases). Germline V gene data show CDR1 as DFQATT and CDR2 as SNEGSKA (reference sequence). V shed 5 bases and J shed 3 bases, with 7 bases lying between them. This CDR3 is built from 11 residues. The DNA of the CDR3 is TGCAGTGCTGAGACAGACTATGGCTACACCTTC. It encodes CSAETDYGYTF.

The genes are TRBV7-2 and TRBJ1-1; 7 bases line up with TRBD1. Looked up from germline, CDR1 is SGHTA and CDR2 is FQGNSA. J was trimmed by 11 bases and V by 5 bases; bases with no gene match: 11. This CDR3 region has 13 residues. CDR3 bases: TGTGCCAGCAGCGCCCGGGAGGGGGCTCGGGCTTTCTTT. Its translation: CASSAREGARAFF.

This rearrangement joins TRBV18 to TRBJ2-3, with 13 bases matching TRBD2. V lost 5 bases, J lost 8 bases, and 4 bases stayed unmatched. The CDR3 consists of 14 residues. CDR1 and CDR2 (germline): KGHSH, LQKENI. The CDR3: CASSSGTSGTTQYF. Here the CDR3 DNA reads TGTGCCAGCTCATCCGGGACTAGCGGGACTACGCAGTATTTT.

The V gene is TRBV30, the J gene TRBJ1-2; 9 bases are shared with TRBD1. The ends lost 1 base at V and 2 bases at J; junction bases unmatched: 2. The CDR3 runs to 14 residues. Germline V gene lookup returns CDR1 GTSNPN and CDR2 SVGIG (reference sequence). DNA for the CDR3: TGTGCCTGGAGTGCGGGACAGGGAAACTATGGCTACACCTTC. It specifies CAWSAGQGNYGYTF. The full variable domain, with the rest looked up from reference TRBV30 and TRBJ1-2, is SQTIHQWPATLVQPVGSPLSLECTVEGTSNPNLYWYRQAAGRGLQLLFYSVGIGQISSEVPQNLSASRPQDRQFILSSKKLLLSDSGFYLCAWSAGQGNYGYTFGSGTRLTVV.

The chain combines TRBV30 with TRBJ2-1, with 13 positions matching TRBD2. This CDR3 has 15 residues. J lost 4 bases, V lost 3 bases, and 3 bases had no gene match. Germline CDR1 GTSNPN, CDR2 SVGIG (reference sequence). CDR3: CAWSWTSGSYNEQFF. CDR3 coding DNA: TGTGCCTGGAGCTGGACTAGCGGGAGTTACAATGAGCAGTTCTTC.

The chain recombines TRBV5-1 with TRBJ2-7; possibly TRBD1 for D (6 bases). The V end lost 0 bases, the J end lost 7 bases, and 11 bases lay between the germline ends. CDR3 length: 13 residues. Germline V CDR1 and CDR2: SGHRS, YFSETQ. The CDR3: CASSLDRVEEQYF. As DNA, the CDR3 is TGCGCCAGCAGCTTGGACAGGGTGGAAGAGCAGTACTTC.

This clone was observed a few times. The CDR3 region is CASSALPGGNYGYTF. In DNA, the CDR3 is TGTGCCAGTAGTGCCCTCCCAGGGGGTAACTATGGCTACACCTTC. The chain is built from TRBV19 and TRBJ1-2; 7 positions agree with TRBD1. Germline V gives CDR1 LNHDA, CDR2 SQIVND (reference sequence). The CDR3 totals 15 residues. V was pared by 5 bases and J by 1 base, with 7 bases of the junction left unmatched.

The CDR3 sequence is CASSPPAGTVDWEQYF. The CDR3 DNA follows: TGTGCCAGCAGCCCTCCGGCCGGGACAGTCGATTGGGAGCAGTACTTC. V is TRBV14 and J is TRBJ2-7; 7 bases map to TRBD1. J lost 7 bases, V lost 4 bases, and 16 bases had no gene match. Germline loops: CDR1 SGHDN, CDR2 FVKESK. The CDR3 is 16 residues long.

This clone was observed a single time. This chain connects TRBV30 to TRBJ2-7; possible D gene TRBD2, 5 bases. The germline CDR1 and CDR2 sequences are GTSNPN and SVGIG (reference sequence). The CDR3 is made up of 12 amino acids. Trimming stripped 0 bases from V and 4 bases from J, with 7 bases between. The CDR3 is CAWSVRGYEQYF. DNA for the CDR3: TGTGCCTGGAGTGTACGGGGTTACGAGCAGTACTTC.

The chain links TRBV5-1 to TRBJ1-1, with D maybe TRBD1 (5 bases). CDR1 and CDR2 from the germline V gene are SGHRS and YFSETQ. V gave up 0 bases and J gave up 7 bases, with 13 bases separating them. The length of the CDR3 is 14 residues. The CDR3 sequence: CASSLGSWGGEAFF. The CDR3 bases are TGCGCCAGCAGCTTGGGCTCCTGGGGGGGTGAAGCTTTCTTT. The full variable domain, completed using reference TRBV5-1 and TRBJ1-1, is KAGVTQTPRYLIKTRGQQVTLSCSPISGHRSVSWYQQTPGQGLQFLFEYFSETQRNKGNFPGRFSGRQFSNSRSEMNVSTLELGDSALYLCASSLGSWGGEAFFGQGTRLTVV.

The chain is built from TRBV28 and TRBJ2-3; D unresolved. In germline, CDR1 is MDHEN, CDR2 SYDVKM. This CDR3 has 11 residues. Trimming removed 2 bases from V and 5 bases from J, with 2 bases in between. CDR3 coding DNA: TGTGCCAGCAGTTTACGAGATACGCAGTATTTT. Translating gives CASSLRDTQYF. Together with reference TRBV28 and TRBJ2-3, the CDR3 gives the full variable domain: DVKVTQSSRYLVKRTGEKVFLECVQDMDHENMFWYRQDPGLGLRLIYFSYDVKMKEKGDIPEGYSVSREKKERFSLILESASTNQTSMYLCASSLRDTQYFGPGTRLTVL.

The chain employs TRBV7-3 and TRBJ2-7; TRBD2 might be the D (6 bases). CDR1 is SGHTA, CDR2 FQGTGA, per germline. The length of the CDR3 is 15 residues. V dropped 5 bases and J dropped 0 bases, with 14 bases sitting between them. The CDR3, as DNA: TGTGCCAGCAGCCCGTTTAGCGGAAGCTCCTACGAGCAGTACTTC. This translates into CASSPFSGSSYEQYF.

The rearrangement links TRBV7-3 to TRBJ1-1; tentative D call: TRBD1 (6 bases). Trimming took 4 bases from V and 0 from J, leaving 9 bases between them. Germline CDR1 reads SGHTA; CDR2 reads FQGTGA. The CDR3 consists of 14 residues. The CDR3 loop is CASSSQGMNTEAFF. The CDR3 bases are TGTGCCAGCAGCTCACAGGGTATGAACACTGAAGCTTTCTTT. Full variable domain (missing parts from reference TRBV7-3 and TRBJ1-1): GAGVSQTPSNKVTEKGKYVELRCDPISGHTALYWYRQSLGQGPEFLIYFQGTGAADDSGLPNDRFFAVRPEGSVSTLKIQRTERGDSAVYLCASSSQGMNTEAFFGQGTRLTVV.